This T cell receptor beta chain is drawn from a study of T cell clusters in autoimmune cytopenias. Overall study: A median of approximately 50,000 TRB reads per sample yielded a median approximately 2,400 distinct clonotypes.

TRB rearrangements were amplified by touch-down multiplex PCR with mixed TRB-A/B primers. One entry per CDR3 protein, without DNA, is what TCRdb gives after re-calling the multiplex PCR reads. The table lists roughly 7,500 distinct CDR3 sequences. Germline CDR1 LNHDA, CDR2 SQIVND (reference sequence). This CDR3 is 13 amino acids long. Approximately 36,000 genome equivalents of blood DNA were amplified for TRB. Study outcomes and limitations: Compared with active autoimmune hepatitis patients, healthy donors showed about 3-fold more exclusive TRB clusters. Physiological T cell clusters of healthy donors were apparently absent in primary autoimmune cytopenia patients.

In terms of frequency, this clonotype is medium-sized (0.01 to 0.1%). Its antigen remains unknown. Specimen: peripheral blood. This chain connects TRBV19 to TRBJ2-3. This sequence originates from a human donor with an autoimmune cytopenia or autoimmune hepatitis (not recorded which). CDR3 in amino acids: CASSILPADTQYF.